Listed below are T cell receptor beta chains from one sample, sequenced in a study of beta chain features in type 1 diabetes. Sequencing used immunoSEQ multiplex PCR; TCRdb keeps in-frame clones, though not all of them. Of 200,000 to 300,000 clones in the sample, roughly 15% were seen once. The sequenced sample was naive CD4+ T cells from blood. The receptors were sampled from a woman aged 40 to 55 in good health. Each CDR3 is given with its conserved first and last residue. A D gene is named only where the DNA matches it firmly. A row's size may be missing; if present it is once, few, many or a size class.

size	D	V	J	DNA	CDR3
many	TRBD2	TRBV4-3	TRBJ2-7	TGCGCCAGCAGCCAAGATCCTCGAGCGGGGGGGGCCTACGAGCAGTACTTC	CASSQDPRAGGAYEQYF
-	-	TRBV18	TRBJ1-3	TGTGCCAGCTTATCCGGGACTTCGGGAAACACCATATATTTT	CASLSGTSGNTIYF
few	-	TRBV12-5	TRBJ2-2	TGTGCTAGTGGTTTGTTGGGGGGGCACTTCCCCGGGGAGCTGTTTTTT	CASGLLGGHFPGELFF
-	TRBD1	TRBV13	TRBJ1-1	TGTGCCAGCAGCCATTATCGGACAGGGAACACTGAAGCTTTCTTT	CASSHYRTGNTEAFF
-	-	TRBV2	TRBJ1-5	TGTGCCAGCACCCCAGGGGTGGAACAGCCCCAGCATTTT	CASTPGVEQPQHF
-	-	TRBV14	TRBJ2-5	TGTGCCAGCAGCCAAGATCGGTCTCGGGGGGCTTACCAAGAGACCCAGTACTTC	CASSQDRSRGAYQETQYF
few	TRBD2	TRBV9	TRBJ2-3	TGTGCCAGCAGCAGCGGGACTAGCGGGGCCACGCATACGCAGTATTTT	CASSSGTSGATHTQYF
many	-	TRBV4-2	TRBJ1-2	TGTGCCAGCAGCCTAGGAGACAGGAACTATGGCTACACCTTC	CASSLGDRNYGYTF
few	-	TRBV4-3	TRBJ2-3	TGCGCCAGCAGCCAAGAGCGGTCAGCAGATACGCAGTATTTT	CASSQERSADTQYF
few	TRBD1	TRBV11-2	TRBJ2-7	TGTGCCAGCAGCTTAGACCTAGGGGGACAGGGACCCTACGAGCAGTACTTC	CASSLDLGGQGPYEQYF
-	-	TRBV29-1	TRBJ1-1	TGCAGCGTCCCGGTTGGAACTGAGGGCAGGCCCAAGAACACTGAAGCTTTCTTT	CSVPVGTEGRPKNTEAFF
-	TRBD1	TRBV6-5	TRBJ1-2	TGTGCCAGCAGTTACGACAGGGACTATGGCTACACCTTC	CASSYDRDYGYTF
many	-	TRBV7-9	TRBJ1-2	TGTGCCAGCGGCCTCTACACCTTC	CASGLYTF
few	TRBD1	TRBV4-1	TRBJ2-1	TGCGCCAGCAGCCCTGTGGACAGGGGGGGGTCCAATGAGCAGTTCTTC	CASSPVDRGGSNEQFF